This record concerns one T cell receptor (beta chain) sequence. Its specificity is unknown. CDR1 is KGHSH and CDR2 is LQKENI in the germline V gene. The CDR3 is 15 amino acids. V lost 3 bases and J lost 7; bases outside the gene matches: 8. These data are taken from a study of CD8 T cells in ankylosing spondylitis. Study-wide results and limits: As for the disease-linked clones, they showed a CD8+ phenotype and occurred at relatively low frequencies in peripheral blood. Prior work had noted some motif variants in reactive arthritis blood and synovial fluid. What seemed typical of ankylosing spondylitis blood was a TCR beta motif built from about eight highly homologous variants. Clones linked to disease were reported to show significant enrichment in matched ankylosing spondylitis synovial fluid.

TCRdb fed the 5' RACE reads into MiXCR, producing one record per CDR3 protein. The sample consists of under 250,000 distinct CDR3 sequences, about 30% of them appearing once. The chain carries TRBV18 and TRBJ2-1, with 8 bases lining up with TRBD2. The TCR comes from a male donor with ankylosing spondylitis or in good health (not recorded which). The sample comprised blood, either unsorted or a sorted T cell fraction (not recorded which). CDR3 sequence: CASSPLAGPGNEQFF. The CDR3 DNA follows: TGTGCCAGCTCACCGTTAGCGGGGCCGGGGAATGAGCAGTTCTTC.